Listed here are 21 T cell receptor beta chains from one sample, sequenced in a study of graft-versus-host responses after intestinal transplantation (dated by TCRdb to the early 2020s). Explained via the paper, the time point label denotes: cells obtained before transplantation from donor or recipient. Library construction relied on the immunoSEQ multiplex PCR assay. The immuneACCESS repertoire file appears here via TCRdb, limited to in-frame rearrangements. These files lack a portion of the clones; in checked studies, under half of the deficit traces to unresolved V genes, and the cause of the others is not known. Recorded for this sample are over 100,000 clones; more than 90% of them occurred a single time. The leading ten clones occupy roughly 0.24% of the sample. These receptors are not linked to any known antigen. This specimen consisted of unstimulated CD4+ T cells sorted from spleen or lymph node cells, obtained before transplant. Every receptor here comes from a human donor who was the organ donor for an intestinal transplant.

The V call is TRBV4-2, the J call TRBJ2-6; D is ambiguous. Per germline, CDR1 LGHNA and CDR2 YNFKEQ. This CDR3 is 15 amino acids long. The V and J ends lost 8 bases and 0 bases respectively, with 11 bases between them. This chain's CDR3 is CASQREVSGANVLTF. As DNA, the CDR3 is TGTGCCAGCCAACGAGAGGTCTCTGGGGCCAACGTCCTGACTTTC.

The chain couples TRBV4-1 to TRBJ2-5, with a weak D call TRBD2 (5 bases). The germline gives CDR1 MGHRA, CDR2 YSYEKL. This CDR3 spans 16 amino acids. Trimming stripped 0 bases from V and 5 bases from J, with 16 bases between. CDR3 region: CASSQEGGSSSETQYF. The CDR3 DNA is TGCGCCAGCAGCCAAGAAGGCGGGTCATCCTCGGAGACCCAGTACTTC.

The CDR3 loop is CASSPQRRANYGYTF. CDR3 in DNA: TGTGCCAGCAGCCCCCAACGGCGAGCTAACTATGGCTACACCTTC. The V call is TRBV27, the J call TRBJ1-2, with D uncertain. Per the germline V gene, CDR1 is MNHEY and CDR2 is SMNVEV (reference sequence). The CDR3 consists of 15 residues. V was shortened by 6 bases and J by 0 bases, with 14 bases between the two germline ends.

In nucleotides, the CDR3 is TGTGCCAGCAGCCAAGAGGTTCGGCTGACCGCCACAAGCACAGATACGCAGTATTTT. Translation gives CASSQEVRLTATSTDTQYF. J is TRBJ2-3 and V is TRBV4-2; D gene ambiguous. The germline gives CDR1 LGHNA, CDR2 YNFKEQ. V was cut by 0 bases and J by 0 bases, with 19 bases left in between. This CDR3 region has 19 residues.

V gene TRBV7-3 combines with J gene TRBJ2-1; weak D call: TRBD2 (5 bases). Deletions cut 2 bases from V and 0 bases from J, with 8 bases between. Germline V gives CDR1 SGHTA, CDR2 FQGTGA. The length of the CDR3 is 15 residues. Here the CDR3 DNA reads TGTGCCAGCAGCTTATTGGGGAGCTCCTACAATGAGCAGTTCTTC. Protein: CASSLLGSSYNEQFF.

This clone was picked up a small number of times. The gene calls are TRBV10-3 and TRBJ1-1, with D tentatively TRBD1 (6 bases). This CDR3 has 13 residues. V lost 2 bases and J 3 bases, leaving 7 bases between the germline ends. Per germline, CDR1 ENHRY and CDR2 SYGVKD. The CDR3 loop reads CAISEAGDTEAFF. The CDR3 nucleotides are TGTGCCATCAGTGAGGCAGGGGACACTGAAGCTTTCTTT.

The rearrangement uses TRBV11-3 and TRBJ2-7; 8 bases line up with TRBD1. Germline CDR1 reads SGHNT; CDR2 reads YENEEA. The CDR3 totals 13 residues. Trimming removed 5 bases from V and 5 bases from J; junction bases left unmatched: 5. The chain's CDR3 is CASSQTGVDEQYF. DNA of the CDR3: TGTGCCAGCAGCCAGACAGGGGTCGACGAGCAGTACTTC.

The chain links TRBV5-1 to TRBJ1-2, with D uncertain. Germline CDR1 reads SGHRS; CDR2 reads YFSETQ. The CDR3 contains 15 residues. V was clipped by 0 bases and J by 2 bases, with 11 bases between them. The CDR3 sequence is CASSLAAGLNYGYTF. The CDR3, as DNA: TGCGCCAGCAGCTTGGCCGCCGGGCTGAACTATGGCTACACCTTC.

The J gene is TRBJ1-3, the V gene TRBV7-2; D not certain. Germline CDR1 is SGHTA and CDR2 is FQGNSA. The CDR3 is 16 residues long. Trimming took 2 bases from V and 0 from J, leaving 11 bases between them. The CDR3 protein is CASSLLSASSGNTIYF. The CDR3 bases are TGTGCCAGCAGCTTACTGTCAGCTAGCTCTGGAAACACCATATATTTT.

This CDR3 reads CASSVLPGQGADYGYTF. The CDR3, as DNA: TGTGCCAGTAGTGTCCTCCCGGGACAGGGGGCCGACTATGGCTACACCTTC. This chain connects TRBV19 to TRBJ1-2; 12 nucleotides line up with TRBD1. With V trimmed by 5 bases and J by 3 bases, 10 bases remained unmatched. CDR1 and CDR2 (germline): LNHDA, SQIVND (reference sequence). This CDR3 contains 17 residues.

The chain joins TRBV10-3 to TRBJ2-2; TRBD2 matches 9 bases. In germline, CDR1 is ENHRY, CDR2 SYGVKD. This CDR3 is 16 amino acids long. V dropped 0 bases and J dropped 5; count of bases not matched to a gene: 4. In DNA form, the CDR3 reads TGTGCCATCAGTGAGTCTCCTAGCGGGAAAACCGGGGAGCTGTTTTTT. Its translation: CAISESPSGKTGELFF.

The rearrangement uses TRBV5-4 and TRBJ2-5; 11 nucleotides match TRBD2. Trimming removed 5 bases from V and 0 bases from J; junction bases left unmatched: 6. The CDR3 has 16 amino acids. Germline CDR1 and CDR2: SGHNT and YYREEE (reference sequence). CDR3 nucleotide sequence: TGTGCCAGCAGTTCGGGACTAGCGGCGTACCAAGAGACCCAGTACTTC. Translated, it gives CASSSGLAAYQETQYF.

Notes on this clone: The junction and the germline gene differ at one end; a read error may be behind it. The CDR3 is CARSLGAGGNTIYF. The CDR3 DNA sequence: TGTGCCCGCAGCCTGGGGGCGGGGGGAAACACCATATATTTT. This sequence joins TRBV9 and TRBJ1-3; perhaps TRBD1 as D (6 bases). This CDR3 has 14 residues. Germline CDR1 is SGDLS and CDR2 is YYNGEE. Supplemented by reference TRBV9 and TRBJ1-3, the full variable domain reads DSGVTQTPKHLITATGQRVTLRCSPRSGDLSVYWYQQSLDQGLQFLIQYYNGEERAKGNILERFSAQQFPDLHSELNLSSLELGDSALYFCARSLGAGGNTIYFGEGSWLTVV.

CDR3 coding DNA: TGTGCCAGCAGCTTACGCCAGGGGGCTGGCACTGAAGCTTTCTTT. This gives the protein CASSLRQGAGTEAFF. This chain links TRBV7-9 with TRBJ1-1, with TRBD1 matching 8 bases. The ends lost 2 bases at V and 4 bases at J; junction bases unmatched: 6. The CDR3 totals 15 residues. Germline lookup yields CDR1 SEHNR and CDR2 FQNEAQ (reference sequence). The whole variable domain, remainder taken from reference TRBV7-9 and TRBJ1-1, is DTGVSQNPRHKITKRGQNVTFRCDPISEHNRLYWYRQTLGQGPEFLTYFQNEAQLEKSRLLSDRFSAERPKGSFSTLEIQRTEQGDSAMYLCASSLRQGAGTEAFFGQGTRLTVV.

This chain uses TRBV18 with TRBJ1-3, with D unclear. With 2 bases removed from V and 0 bases from J, the gap between germline ends came to 2 bases. From germline, CDR1 is KGHSH and CDR2 LQKENI. This CDR3 comprises 13 residues. CDR3 residues: CASSPGSGNTIYF. The CDR3 nucleotides are TGTGCCAGCTCACCAGGCTCTGGAAACACCATATATTTT.

This rearrangement joins TRBV19 to TRBJ1-5; possible D gene TRBD1, 5 bases. Germline CDR1 is LNHDA and CDR2 is SQIVND (reference sequence). The CDR3 extends over 14 amino acids. Between the trimmed V and J ends, which lost 4 bases and 3 bases, there was a span of 10 bases. As DNA, the CDR3 is TGTGCCAGTAGTAGGGACGGTTACAATCAGCCCCAGCATTTT. Translation gives CASSRDGYNQPQHF.

The rearrangement links TRBV6-5 to TRBJ1-3; D gene uncertain. Germline V gives CDR1 MNHEY, CDR2 SVGAGI. The V end lost 3 bases, the J end lost 0 bases, and 9 bases lay between the germline ends. This CDR3 comprises 15 residues. CDR3 sequence (DNA): TGTGCCAGCAGTTATTCCATTGGCTCTGGAAACACCATATATTTT. It encodes CASSYSIGSGNTIYF.

The chain's CDR3 is CASAPGGFFYEQYF. The CDR3 DNA sequence: TGTGCCAGCGCCCCAGGGGGTTTTTTCTACGAGCAGTACTTC. The V and J genes are TRBV6-5 and TRBJ2-7; 7 bases align to TRBD1. This CDR3 has 14 amino acids. Germline lookup yields CDR1 MNHEY and CDR2 SVGAGI. Trimming removed 8 bases from V and 3 bases from J; junction bases left unmatched: 10.

The chain combines TRBV28 with TRBJ2-5; D may be TRBD1 (6 bases). V shed 1 base and J shed 3 bases, with 15 bases lying between them. The CDR3 spans 16 residues. Germline V gene lookup returns CDR1 MDHEN and CDR2 SYDVKM. The CDR3 protein is CASSLLDWGQKETQYF. The DNA of the CDR3 is TGTGCCAGCAGTTTATTAGACTGGGGACAAAAAGAGACCCAGTACTTC.

About this clone itself: This specimen includes other DNA sequences encoding the same CDR3. This CDR3 reads CASSPGETQYF. The DNA for the CDR3 is TGTGCCAGCTCACCCGGTGAGACCCAGTACTTC. The chain uses TRBV18 and TRBJ2-5, with D unresolved. V dropped 3 bases and J dropped 5 bases, with 4 bases sitting between them. Germline assignment: CDR1 KGHSH and CDR2 LQKENI. The CDR3 has 11 amino acids.

The chain is built from TRBV28 and TRBJ1-3, with D uncertain. V was clipped by 3 bases and J by 0 bases, with 9 bases between them. CDR1 is MDHEN and CDR2 is SYDVKM in the germline V gene. The CDR3 has 15 residues. The CDR3 sequence is CASSLVALSGNTIYF. The DNA of the CDR3 is TGTGCCAGCAGTTTGGTGGCTCTCTCTGGAAACACCATATATTTT.